These 25 T cell receptor beta chains were all obtained from the same sample, sequenced in a study of blood T cell repertoires in COVID-19. Sequenced by immunoSEQ multiplex PCR; TCRdb stores in-frame clones only, minus some. The table lists under 500,000 clones, about 85% of them singletons, with under 2.5% in the top ten. What was sequenced was PBMCs or T cells enriched from blood (not recorded which). The receptors here all came from a woman aged 18-29 years with acute COVID-19.

CDR3 DNA sequence: TGTGCCAGCAGTTTTTTAGCGGGAGCGGCCAATGAGCAGTTCTTC. Amino acids: CASSFLAGAANEQFF. This chain joins TRBV6-2 or TRBV6-3 and TRBJ2-1, with 9 bases fitting TRBD2. The J segment lost 6 bases and the V segment lost 4 bases, leaving 7 bases of the junction unmatched. Germline assignment: CDR1 MNHEY and CDR2 SVGEGT. This CDR3 spans 15 amino acids.

The rearrangement uses TRBV5-1 and TRBJ2-3, with 13 bases lining up with TRBD2. The length of the CDR3 is 19 residues. Per the germline V gene, CDR1 is SGHRS and CDR2 is YFSETQ. V shed 4 bases, J shed 0 bases, and the junction held 11 bases outside the gene matches. CDR3 sequence: CASSPRGTSGIPSTDTQYF. CDR3 coding DNA: TGCGCCAGCAGCCCGAGGGGGACTAGCGGGATCCCTAGCACAGATACGCAGTATTTT. The complete variable domain, with remaining parts taken from reference TRBV5-1 and TRBJ2-3, reads KAGVTQTPRYLIKTRGQQVTLSCSPISGHRSVSWYQQTPGQGLQFLFEYFSETQRNKGNFPGRFSGRQFSNSRSEMNVSTLELGDSALYLCASSPRGTSGIPSTDTQYFGPGTRLTVL.

The CDR3 nucleotides read TGCGCCAGCAGTGAGGGTGCGAGGGTAGGCACAGATACGCAGTATTTT. It translates to CASSEGARVGTDTQYF. This chain connects TRBV10-1 to TRBJ2-3, with a tentative D call TRBD2 (5 bases). Germline CDR1 reads WNHNN; CDR2 reads SYGVQD (reference sequence). The V and J ends lost 2 bases and 1 base respectively, with 13 bases between them. The CDR3 has 16 residues.

Worth noting for this clone: Other nucleotide sequences in the sample specify the same CDR3. This sequence joins TRBV5-6 and TRBJ2-1; no clear D. This CDR3 is built from 11 residues. The germline gives CDR1 SGHDT, CDR2 YYEEEE. V lost 4 bases and J 9 bases, leaving 8 bases between the germline ends. The CDR3 protein is CASSLVREQFF. CDR3 bases: TGTGCCAGCAGCCTAGTACGTGAGCAGTTCTTC.

Worth noting for this clone: This sample includes further DNA sequences coding for the same CDR3. The chain has TRBV3-1 (or the pseudogene TRBV3-2) and TRBJ1-1; TRBD1 aligns across 8 bases. V gave up 1 base and J gave up 11 bases; unmatched junction bases: 0. The germline CDR1 and CDR2 sequences are LGHDT and YNNKEL (reference sequence). The CDR3 sequence is 11 residues long. This CDR3 reads CASSQGQGAFF. The CDR3 DNA is TGTGCCAGCAGCCAAGGACAGGGGGCTTTCTTT.

The V and J genes are TRBV18 and TRBJ1-1; D may be TRBD1 (5 bases). Germline values: CDR1 KGHSH, CDR2 LQKENI. V gave up 2 bases and J gave up 5 bases, with 12 bases separating them. CDR3 length equals 14 residues. CDR3: CASSPSREGTEAFF. As DNA, the CDR3 is TGTGCCAGCTCACCAAGCAGGGAAGGGACTGAAGCTTTCTTT.

This clone occurred once. This rearrangement joins TRBV5-1 to TRBJ2-3; 12 bases fit TRBD2. This CDR3 comprises 15 residues. J gave up 5 bases and V 4 bases, and 5 bases lay outside the gene matches. Looked up from germline, CDR1 is SGHRS and CDR2 is YFSETQ. The CDR3 spells CASSPPSGREDTQYF. DNA of the CDR3: TGCGCCAGCAGCCCACCTAGCGGGAGGGAAGATACGCAGTATTTT.

The rearrangement joins TRBV12-5 to TRBJ2-7; a possible D gene is TRBD2 (5 bases). V lost 3 bases and J 2 bases, leaving 11 bases between the germline ends. The CDR3 is 14 residues long. The germline gives CDR1 LGHNT, CDR2 FRNRAP. CDR3 DNA sequence: TGTGCTAGTGGTTTAGGGAGTGCGCCCTACGAGCAGTACTTC. It translates to CASGLGSAPYEQYF.

CDR3 residues: CASSYSGHLFTDTQYF. As DNA, the CDR3 is TGTGCCAGCAGTTACTCTGGCCATCTCTTCACAGATACGCAGTATTTT. V is TRBV6-5 and J is TRBJ2-3; no clear D gene. The CDR3 is 16 residues long. Trimming left V 0 bases short and J 2 bases short, with 12 bases between. In germline, CDR1 is MNHEY, CDR2 SVGAGI.

The V gene is TRBV9, the J gene TRBJ1-4; TRBD1 agrees at 11 bases. The CDR3 has 15 residues. Germline V gene lookup returns CDR1 SGDLS and CDR2 YYNGEE. The V and J ends lost 0 bases and 8 bases, in that order; junction bases with no gene match: 3. The CDR3 DNA reads as TGTGCCAGCAGCGTAGCAGGGGACAGGGGGGAAAAACTGTTTTTT. Protein: CASSVAGDRGEKLFF.

The J gene is TRBJ1-6, the V gene TRBV6-1; TRBD1 might be the D (6 bases). Germline V CDR1 and CDR2: MNHNS, SASEGT. Between the trimmed V and J ends, which lost 0 bases and 5 bases, there was a span of 11 bases. The CDR3 has 16 residues. For the CDR3, the DNA is TGTGCCAGCAGTGAAGCAGCGGGGGCCAATAATTCACCCCTCCACTTT. It encodes CASSEAAGANNSPLHF.

The rearrangement joins TRBV7-2 to TRBJ1-3, with D possibly TRBD1 on 5 matching bases. Per germline, CDR1 SGHTA and CDR2 FQGNSA. The CDR3 covers 15 residues. Trimming took 1 base from V and 3 from J, leaving 10 bases between them. CDR3: CASSLVRGGGNTIYF. CDR3 nucleotides: TGTGCCAGCAGCTTAGTAAGGGGAGGTGGAAACACCATATATTTT. Filled out from reference TRBV7-2 and TRBJ1-3, the complete variable domain reads GAGVSQSPSNKVTEKGKDVELRCDPISGHTALYWYRQSLGQGLEFLIYFQGNSAPDKSGLPSDRFSAERTGGSVSTLTIQRTQQEDSAVYLCASSLVRGGGNTIYFGEGSWLTVV.

J is TRBJ2-2 and V is TRBV25-1; tentatively, D is TRBD1 (6 bases). V was clipped by 4 bases and J by 0 bases, with 9 bases between them. Germline V lookup: CDR1 MGHDK, CDR2 SYGVNS. CDR3 length: 15 residues. As DNA, the CDR3 is TGTGCCAGCAGTGTACAGGGTGCGAACACCGGGGAGCTGTTTTTT. Translating it yields CASSVQGANTGELFF.

The J gene is TRBJ2-7, the V gene TRBV10-3, with TRBD1 matching 9 bases. Germline V gene data show CDR1 as ENHRY and CDR2 as SYGVKD. The CDR3 is made up of 13 amino acids. The V gene end was trimmed by 5 bases and the J gene end by 12 bases; junction bases not matched to a gene: 11. CDR3 residues: CAISQGTGFALYF. CDR3 DNA: TGTGCCATCAGTCAAGGGACAGGGTTTGCGCTGTACTTC.

The V gene is TRBV15, the J gene TRBJ1-3; D gene uncertain. Germline assignment: CDR1 LNHNV and CDR2 YYDKDF (reference sequence). The ends were cut back, 5 bases at V and 3 bases at J, with 11 bases in the middle. This CDR3 is built from 14 residues. The CDR3 DNA is TGTGCCACCAGCGACACGGGGATTGGAAACACCATATATTTT. The encoded protein is CATSDTGIGNTIYF.

This clone was seen once. The chain links TRBV7-8 to TRBJ1-1, with D possibly TRBD1 on 6 matching bases. The germline V and J ends were trimmed by 5 bases and 3 bases, with 16 bases remaining between them. CDR1 and CDR2 (germline): SGHVS, FQNEAQ. The CDR3 has 15 residues. The CDR3 here is CASSRGGGRDTEAFF. The CDR3 DNA reads TGTGCCAGCAGCAGAGGGGGGGGGCGCGACACTGAAGCTTTCTTT.

This chain uses TRBV7-9 with TRBJ1-2; tentative D call: TRBD1 (6 bases). The ends were cut back, 7 bases at V and 7 bases at J, with 16 bases in the middle. Germline CDR1 reads SEHNR; CDR2 reads FQNEAQ (reference sequence). The CDR3 length is 13 residues. The CDR3 coding sequence is TGTGCCAGCAACCTTAGGGGGTTGGCTGGCTACACCTTC. The encoded protein is CASNLRGLAGYTF.

This rearrangement joins TRBV27 to TRBJ1-4; tentatively, D is TRBD1 (5 bases). V dropped 5 bases and J dropped 0 bases, with 7 bases sitting between them. Germline loops: CDR1 MNHEY, CDR2 SMNVEV (reference sequence). CDR3 length: 14 amino acids. This CDR3 reads CASSPGATNEKLFF. CDR3 DNA: TGTGCCAGCAGTCCGGGGGCAACTAATGAAAAACTGTTTTTT.

In nucleotides, the CDR3 is TGTGCCAGCAGTCCCGGGATAGCGGGGGGGTTTCGGACCGGGGAGCTGTTTTTT. This encodes CASSPGIAGGFRTGELFF. The chain is built from TRBV27 and TRBJ2-2; TRBD2 aligns across 11 bases. The CDR3 has 18 residues. The germline CDR1 and CDR2 sequences are MNHEY and SMNVEV (reference sequence). V lost 5 bases to trimming and J lost 5 bases; unmatched junction nucleotides: 13.

V usage is TRBV11-2 and J usage is TRBJ1-5; D unclear. The V gene's germline CDR1 is SGHAT and CDR2 FQNNGV. The CDR3 extends over 13 amino acids. V lost 0 bases and J 6 bases, leaving 6 bases between the germline ends. The CDR3, as DNA: TGTGCCAGCAGCTTAGATCGTAGTCAGCCCCAGCATTTT. As protein: CASSLDRSQPQHF.

The chain couples TRBV6-5 to TRBJ2-7; D gene uncertain. Germline V gene lookup returns CDR1 MNHEY and CDR2 SVGAGI. This CDR3 is built from 13 residues. V was clipped by 4 bases and J by 4 bases, with 11 bases between them. CDR3: CASSLETNYEQYF. CDR3 coding DNA: TGTGCCAGCAGTTTAGAAACTAATTACGAGCAGTACTTC.

J is TRBJ1-6 and V is TRBV19; 10 positions match TRBD1. The germline V gene encodes CDR1 LNHDA and CDR2 SQIVND (reference sequence). The V gene end was trimmed by 6 bases and the J gene end by 7 bases; junction bases not matched to a gene: 12. This CDR3 is 17 amino acids long. The CDR3 DNA is TGTGCCAGTAGGCAGAACCTGGGGACAGGGGACAATTCACCCCTCCACTTT. Protein: CASRQNLGTGDNSPLHF.

The chain couples TRBV5-6 to TRBJ2-5, with TRBD2 matching 10 bases. With V trimmed by 4 bases and J by 6 bases, 9 bases remained unmatched. The CDR3 runs to 15 residues. Germline V gene sequence: CDR1 SGHDT, CDR2 YYEEEE. The CDR3 sequence is CASSVVAGGQQTQYF. The CDR3 bases are TGTGCCAGCAGCGTCGTAGCGGGGGGCCAGCAGACCCAGTACTTC.

This sequence joins TRBV7-8 and TRBJ1-3; TRBD1 matches at 10 bases. After removal of 2 bases from V and 1 base from J, the junction contained 5 bases not matched to a gene. The germline V gene has CDR1 SGHVS and CDR2 FQNEAQ. The CDR3 runs to 17 residues. Written as DNA, the CDR3 is TGTGCCAGCAGCTTATCGGGACAGGGGTTTTCTGGAAACACCATATATTTT. The encoded protein is CASSLSGQGFSGNTIYF.

This chain uses TRBV6-5 with TRBJ2-3; D not certain. CDR3 size: 13 residues. The germline gives CDR1 MNHEY, CDR2 SVGAGI. Trimming took off 7 bases at V and 6 bases at J, with 14 bases between the two ends. In nucleotides, the CDR3 is TGTGCCAGCAACCTACCATCTCGGGATACGCAGTATTTT. Translated: CASNLPSRDTQYF.